The rows below give T cell receptor beta chains drawn from one sample of a study of blood T cell repertoires in COVID-19. TCRdb keeps only in-frame clones here, not all; method: immunoSEQ multiplex PCR. The data show a few hundred thousand clones, about 85% seen once. Sequencing was performed on PBMCs or T cells enriched from blood (not recorded which). Every receptor here comes from a man between 35 and 55 years old who had recovered from COVID-19. CDR3s include the opening cysteine and the closing phenylalanine or tryptophan. D genes are given only for firm matches. Size tells how often a clone was seen (once, few, many) or the class of an expanded clone, and some rows leave it out.

TRBV2	NA	TRBD1	TRBJ1-2	13	CASIGTETYGYTF	TGTGCCAGCATAGGGACAGAGACATATGGCTACACCTTC
TRBV9	NA	TRBD1	TRBJ2-1	16	CASSVGGDRALGEQFF	TGTGCCAGCAGCGTAGGTGGGGACAGGGCTTTGGGGGAGCAGTTCTTC
TRBV13	NA	TRBD2	TRBJ2-1	16	CASSPRLAGRGNEQFF	TGTGCCAGCAGCCCGAGACTAGCGGGGAGGGGTAATGAGCAGTTCTTC
TRBV7-2	NA	NA	TRBJ2-7	16	CASSLAYAQRTYEQYF	TGTGCCAGCAGCTTAGCGTACGCACAGAGAACCTACGAGCAGTACTTC
TRBV29-1	NA	NA	TRBJ1-1	13	CSAGAQGFTEAFF	TGCAGCGCGGGGGCCCAGGGTTTCACTGAAGCTTTCTTT
TRBV5-1	NA	NA	TRBJ2-3	16	CASSLGISGSTDTQYF	TGCGCCAGCAGCTTAGGTATTAGCGGTAGCACAGATACGCAGTATTTT
TRBV19	once	NA	TRBJ2-7	14	CASSIPGNSYEQYF	TGTGCCAGTAGTATACCCGGGAACTCCTACGAGCAGTACTTC
TRBV12-5	NA	TRBD1	TRBJ2-2	19	CASALQSGTGGAGTGELFF	TGTGCTAGTGCCCTTCAATCGGGGACAGGGGGCGCGGGCACCGGGGAGCTGTTTTTT
TRBV18	NA	NA	TRBJ1-4	15	CASSPGQATNEKLFF	TGTGCCAGCTCTCCGGGACAAGCAACTAATGAAAAACTGTTTTTT
TRBV3-1/TRBV3-2	few	TRBD2	TRBJ2-1	14	CASRASGSYNEQFF	TGTGCCAGCCGAGCTAGCGGATCTTACAATGAGCAGTTCTTC
TRBV9	few	NA	TRBJ1-1	14	CASSVGGVATEAFF	TGTGCCAGCAGCGTAGGGGGGGTAGCCACTGAAGCTTTCTTT
TRBV6-5	NA	TRBD1	TRBJ2-7	14	CASSYFGTGSEQYF	TGTGCCAGCAGTTACTTTGGGACAGGGAGCGAGCAGTACTTC
TRBV28	NA	TRBD1	TRBJ2-5	11	CASSSWTGRHF	TGTGCCAGCAGTAGCTGGACAGGGAGGCACTTC
TRBV6-5	NA	NA	TRBJ1-1	15	CASRRADRRNTEAFF	TGTGCCAGCAGAAGAGCCGACAGGAGGAACACTGAAGCTTTCTTT
TRBV19	NA	NA	TRBJ1-6	14	CASSSSSYNSPLHF	TGTGCCAGTAGTAGCAGCTCCTATAATTCACCCCTCCACTTT
TRBV28	NA	TRBD1	TRBJ2-5	14	CVAMDRGHQETQYF	TGTGTCGCGATGGACAGGGGCCACCAAGAGACCCAGTACTTC
TRBV6-5	few	NA	TRBJ1-2	13	CASSREGNYGYTF	TGTGCCAGCAGTCGTGAGGGTAACTATGGCTACACCTTC
TRBV19	many	NA	TRBJ2-7	15	CASKSAGVDGYEQYF	TGTGCCAGTAAGTCCGCAGGGGTAGATGGCTACGAGCAGTACTTC
TRBV6-1	NA	NA	TRBJ1-1	12	CASSEPPTEAFF	TGTGCCAGCAGTGAACCCCCGACTGAAGCTTTCTTT
TRBV6-6	NA	NA	TRBJ1-5	13	CASSTQGFQPQHF	TGTGCCAGCAGTACCCAGGGGTTTCAGCCCCAGCATTTT
TRBV12-3/TRBV12-4	once	TRBD2	TRBJ2-5	13	CASNVAGVETQYF	TGTGCCAGCAACGTGGCGGGAGTAGAGACCCAGTACTTC
TRBV10-3	NA	NA	TRBJ2-7	15	CAISESTGRTYEQYF	TGTGCCATCAGTGAGTCAACAGGACGGACCTACGAGCAGTACTTC
TRBV7-9	NA	TRBD2	TRBJ2-7	16	CASSLAASGRAHEQYF	TGTGCCAGCAGCTTAGCGGCCAGCGGGAGGGCCCACGAGCAGTACTTC
TRBV28	NA	TRBD1	TRBJ1-1	15	CASSPGGAGYTEAFF	TGTGCCAGCAGTCCAGGGGGCGCGGGTTACACTGAAGCTTTCTTT